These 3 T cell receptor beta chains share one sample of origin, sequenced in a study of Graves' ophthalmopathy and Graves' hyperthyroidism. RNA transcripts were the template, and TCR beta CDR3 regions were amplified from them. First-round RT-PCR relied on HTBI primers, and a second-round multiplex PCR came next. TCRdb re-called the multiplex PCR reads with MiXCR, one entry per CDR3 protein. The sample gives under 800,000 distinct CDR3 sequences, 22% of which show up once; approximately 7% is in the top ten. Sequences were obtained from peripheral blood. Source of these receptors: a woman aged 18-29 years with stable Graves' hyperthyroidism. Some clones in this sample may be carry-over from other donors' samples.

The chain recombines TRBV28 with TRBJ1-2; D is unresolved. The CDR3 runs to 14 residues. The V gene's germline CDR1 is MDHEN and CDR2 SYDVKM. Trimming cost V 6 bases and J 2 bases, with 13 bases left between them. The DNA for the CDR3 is TGTGCCAGCAGCCCCCCCGAGTTGAACTATGGCTACACCTTC. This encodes CASSPPELNYGYTF.

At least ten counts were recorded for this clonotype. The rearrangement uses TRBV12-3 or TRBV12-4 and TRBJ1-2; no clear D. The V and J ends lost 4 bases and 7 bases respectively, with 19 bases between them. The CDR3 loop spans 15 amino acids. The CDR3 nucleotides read TGTGCCAGCAGTTACCTTGGATCGCAAGCTGGTGGCTACACCTTC. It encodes CASSYLGSQAGGYTF.

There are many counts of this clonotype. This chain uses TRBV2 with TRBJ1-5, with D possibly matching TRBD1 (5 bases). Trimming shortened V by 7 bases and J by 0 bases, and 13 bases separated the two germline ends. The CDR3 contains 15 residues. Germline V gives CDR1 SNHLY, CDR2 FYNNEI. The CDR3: CASTRQLYSNQPQHF. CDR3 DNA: TGTGCCAGCACCCGACAGCTCTATAGCAATCAGCCCCAGCATTTT.